This T cell receptor beta chain was obtained from a study of regulatory T cells in long-lasting Graves disease. CDR3 size: 13 residues. Deletions cut 7 bases from V and 7 bases from J, with 13 bases between. Library construction for TCR beta used iRepertoire HTBI primers and Arm-PCR of CDR3 regions. MiXCR, applied by TCRdb to the multiplex PCR reads, yields one record per CDR3 protein. Of roughly 250,000 distinct CDR3 sequences listed, 15% to 20% are singletons. Time point here: newly diagnosed GD, antithyroid drugs for less than 3 months. Isolated PBMC RNA provided the starting material for the TCR library. The sample was also linked to a second study, of T cells in Graves' hyperthyroidism and ophthalmopathy. That source adds: The TCR CDR3 was amplified in a first-round RT-PCR using the HTBI primer set.

This clonotype was sampled from a woman aged 25-40 years with Graves disease. This chain joins TRBV12-3 or TRBV12-4 and TRBJ2-2, with a possible D match to TRBD1 (6 bases). The sample in question was peripheral blood mononuclear cells (PBMCs), obtained at new diagnosis, from a patient treated with antithyroid drugs. For the CDR3, the DNA is TGTGCCAGCAAAACCATCAGGGGCGGGGAGCTGTTTTTT. Translation: CASKTIRGGELFF.